Described below is a single T cell receptor (beta chain) sequence and its context. Which antigen it targets is not known. Base qualities were left out, and no much larger clone turns up one base away. These data come from a study of T cell repertoires in cytomegalovirus infection (dated 2019 in TCRdb). For the wider study: Peptide stimulations targeted recently identified HLA-C-restricted CMV epitopes, whose presentation resists viral immunomodulation, together with well-studied HLA-B-restricted epitopes. The HLA type of each donor mattered for the analysis, because public TCR beta signatures pointed to carriage of CMV infection along with the matching HLA type.

Read against the paper, the sample's treatment or condition label means: in vitro stimulation with specific CMV peptide epitopes to enrich CMV-specific T cells. Sequenced using an Illumina HiSeq 1500. Using fastp trimming at Q25 and MiXCR clonotype assembly, TCRdb reanalyzed the public sequencing data and kept in-frame beta chains. CDR3 protein duplicates are merged, each entry listing the most common genes and DNA. The sample contains about 150,000 distinct CDR3 sequences, 25% to 35% of them found a single time. The ten largest clones take up about 52% of the sample. What the work shows at the level of the full study, not this receptor alone: In both this cohort and an independent roughly 350-donor cohort, the cumulative frequency of public TCR beta family members distinguished carriers of CMV infection plus the relevant HLA type. In the ex vivo response, HLA-C-restricted CMV-specific TCR beta clonotypes were dominant, and in two of eight donors the single most frequent clonotype came from this HLA-C-restricted group.

The starting material was CD8+ T cells from cultured PBMCs, obtained from culture after CMV antigen stimulation. The TCR comes from a human donor in good health (CMV status not recorded). Some clones in this sample may be carry-over from other donors' samples.

This receptor carries the CDR3 CASRMTGGDNEQFF. The nucleotides are TGTGCCAGCAGGATGACAGGTGGGGACAATGAGCAGTTCTTC. This sequence uses TRBV2 and TRBJ2-1, with TRBD1 tentatively as D gene (6 bases match). The junction shows trimming of 6 bases on V and 5 bases on J, plus 14 bases between the germline ends. Spanning cysteine to phenylalanine, the CDR3 consists of 14 amino acids. Only the CDR3 part of the read is kept: 42 bases, read in frame from the first base. CDR1 and CDR2 are read off the germline V gene as SNHLY and FYNNEI. The CDR3, completed at both ends by the reference TRBV2 and TRBJ2-1 genes, gives the full variable domain EPEVTQTPSHQVTQMGQEVILRCVPISNHLYFYWYRQILGQKVEFLVSFYNNEISEKSEIFDDQFSVERPDGSNFTLKIRSTKLEDSAMYFCASRMTGGDNEQFFGPGTRLTVL.